This T cell receptor beta chain was captured by sequencing in a study of response to subunit inactivated influenza vaccine. Whole-study results and caveats: The study's authors posited that every seasonal influenza vaccination enlists few new T cells.

The germline V gene has CDR1 ENHRY and CDR2 SYGVKD. The CDR3 loop spans 14 amino acids. The V and J ends lost 5 bases and 3 bases respectively, with 10 bases between them. Many counts were recorded for this clonotype. Antigen: not known. Via MiXCR, TCRdb re-called the RT-PCR reads, giving one row per CDR3 protein. The table lists about 780,000 distinct CDR3 sequences, about 18% of them singletons, with 9.5% to 13% in the top ten. This TCR came from a man in his fifties who received an inactivated influenza vaccine. This chain joins TRBV10-3 and TRBJ2-2; D not certain. The source material was PBMCs from blood, sampled 5 days after vaccination. CDR3 bases: TGTGCCATCAGTATCCGTACAGACACCGGGGAGCTGTTTTTT. Protein sequence: CAISIRTDTGELFF.